This T cell receptor (beta chain) was obtained from a study of cytomegalovirus exposure and HLA in healthy donors. Study overall: Among the approximately 400 genotyped donors, about 81% were placed in the Caucasian-associated ancestry cluster. Findings and limits, study-wide: The study carried out a later analysis of TCR beta sequences. It associated some 17,000 of them with specific HLA alleles at a false discovery rate of 0.05.

Primers: 60 Vbeta forward and 13 Jbeta reverse. Clones were sequenced by immunoSEQ multiplex PCR, and TCRdb holds only the in-frame ones, with some missing. The data show about 120,000 clones, around 74% seen once. The CDR3 length is 16 residues. Per germline, CDR1 MNHNY and CDR2 SVGAGI (reference sequence). Trimming removed 6 bases from V and 4 bases from J; junction bases left unmatched: 13. As to this clone: Its antigen is not identified.

This clonotype was obtained from a man aged 60 to 75 in good health and CMV-seropositive. This rearrangement joins TRBV6-6 to TRBJ1-2, with TRBD1 matching over 8 bases. Sequenced: PBMCs. CDR3 DNA sequence: TGTGCCAGCAGCAAGACAGGGGACGCAGGCGGCTATGGCTACACCTTC. Its protein product is CASSKTGDAGGYGYTF.